What follows are 32 T cell receptor beta chains derived from one specimen sequenced in a study of T cell repertoires in cytomegalovirus infection. TCRdb reprocessed the reads with MiXCR, giving one entry per CDR3 protein. The sample carries tens of thousands of distinct CDR3 sequences, 35% to 45% recorded once. Antigens for these TCRs are unknown. The material sequenced was CD8+ T cells from cultured PBMCs, taken from culture after CMV antigen stimulation. The receptor set was obtained from a human donor in good health (CMV status not recorded). Some clones in this sample may be carry-over from other donors' samples.

The chain uses TRBV27 and TRBJ2-7; weak D call: TRBD1 (7 bases). The V and J ends lost 6 bases and 3 bases respectively, with 15 bases between them. This CDR3 is built from 14 residues. Germline loops: CDR1 MNHEY, CDR2 SMNVEV (reference sequence). The CDR3 reads CASRLSGGYYEQYF. The CDR3 DNA reads as TGTGCCAGCAGGCTTTCAGGGGGGTACTACGAGCAGTACTTC.

The genes are TRBV7-9 and TRBJ2-7; 10 positions agree with TRBD1. The CDR3 loop spans 14 amino acids. Germline V gene sequence: CDR1 SEHNR, CDR2 FQNEAQ (reference sequence). V lost 4 bases and J lost 3; bases outside the gene matches: 3. The CDR3 spells CASSSGQGSYEQYF. DNA of the CDR3: TGTGCCAGCAGCTCGGGACAGGGGAGCTACGAGCAGTACTTC.

The sample holds a few counts of this clonotype. The chain couples TRBV6-1 to TRBJ1-3, with D perhaps TRBD1 (5 bases). V gave up 3 bases and J gave up 6 bases, with 12 bases separating them. The CDR3 extends over 14 amino acids. Germline V lookup: CDR1 MNHNS, CDR2 SASEGT. The CDR3: CASSEAGRSNTIYF. CDR3 sequence (DNA): TGTGCCAGCAGTGAGGCAGGGCGATCAAACACCATATATTTT.

The chain carries TRBV4-1 and TRBJ2-7; D is unclear. This CDR3 is built from 14 residues. Per the germline V gene, CDR1 is MGHRA and CDR2 is YSYEKL. V was cut by 5 bases and J by 4 bases, with 15 bases left in between. The CDR3 DNA sequence: TGCGCCAGCAGCTACACCGGGTCCGGTTACGAGCAGTACTTC. Protein sequence: CASSYTGSGYEQYF.

This clonotype showed up just a few times. CDR3 in amino acids: CASRKTSTVQETQYF. The CDR3 DNA reads as TGTGCCAGCAGAAAGACTAGTACTGTCCAAGAGACCCAGTACTTC. The rearrangement uses TRBV6-1 and TRBJ2-5; possibly TRBD2 for D (6 bases). Trimming left V 6 bases short and J 1 base short, with 15 bases between. The germline CDR1 and CDR2 sequences are MNHNS and SASEGT. This CDR3 has 15 amino acids.

J is TRBJ2-1 and V is TRBV20-1; 7 positions agree with TRBD1. The CDR3 spans 14 residues. CDR1 DFQATT and CDR2 SNEGSKA come from the germline V gene (reference sequence). The trim removed 0 bases at V and 3 bases at J, leaving 2 bases unmatched. The CDR3 loop reads CSARDPGGYNEQFF. The CDR3 nucleotides are TGCAGTGCTAGAGATCCAGGGGGCTACAATGAGCAGTTCTTC.

The chain carries TRBV19 and TRBJ2-1; TRBD2 matches at 14 bases. With 5 bases clipped from V and 0 bases from J, the junction kept 6 bases outside the gene matches. Germline V CDR1 and CDR2: LNHDA, SQIVND (reference sequence). The CDR3 spans 18 residues. The CDR3 DNA follows: TGTGCCAGTAGTGGACTAGCGGGAGGCCAAAGCTCCTACAATGAGCAGTTCTTC. Translated, it gives CASSGLAGGQSSYNEQFF. Looking up the rest from reference TRBV19 and TRBJ2-1 gives the full variable domain: DGGITQSPKYLFRKEGQNVTLSCEQNLNHDAMYWYRQDPGQGLRLIYYSQIVNDFQKGDIAEGYSVSREKKESFPLTVTSAQKNPTAFYLCASSGLAGGQSSYNEQFFGPGTRLTVL.

As concerns this clonotype: One end of the junction fails to match germline, which may point to a read error. The chain joins TRBV7-8 to TRBJ2-3, with 8 bases fitting TRBD1. CDR3 length equals 12 residues. Germline loops: CDR1 SGHVS, CDR2 FQNEAQ. CDR3 loop: CASSLPGQEEDF. DNA for the CDR3: TGTGCCAGCAGCTTACCGGGACAGGAAGAAGATTTT.

Many counts were recorded for this clonotype. This chain links TRBV7-2 with TRBJ1-1; 7 bases are shared with TRBD1. The CDR3 contains 16 residues. Germline CDR1 and CDR2: SGHTA and FQGNSA. V lost 5 bases to trimming and J lost 5 bases; unmatched junction nucleotides: 14. The CDR3 sequence is CASSPTRDRRRTEAFF. CDR3 nucleotide sequence: TGTGCCAGCAGCCCGACCCGGGACAGACGAAGAACTGAAGCTTTCTTT.

J is TRBJ1-1 and V is TRBV7-2; TRBD1 is a possible D gene (6 bases). The germline gives CDR1 SGHTA, CDR2 FQGNSA. Between the trimmed V and J ends, which lost 5 bases and 1 base, there was a span of 14 bases. CDR3 length: 15 residues. The CDR3 here is CASSVGQYTNTEAFF. DNA of the CDR3: TGTGCCAGCAGCGTCGGACAGTACACGAACACTGAAGCTTTCTTT.

CDR3 bases: TGTGCCAGCAGATTATATAGCGGGGGGGTTCACAATGAGCAGTTCTTC. Amino acids: CASRLYSGGVHNEQFF. V is TRBV6-6 and J is TRBJ2-1; 11 positions agree with TRBD2. V dropped 6 bases and J dropped 5; count of bases not matched to a gene: 9. The CDR3 runs to 16 residues. Germline lookup yields CDR1 MNHNY and CDR2 SVGAGI (reference sequence).

The gene calls are TRBV28 and TRBJ2-1; 8 bases match TRBD1. The CDR3 spans 19 residues. Unmatched junction bases numbered 16, after V lost 2 bases and J lost 4 bases. Per germline, CDR1 MDHEN and CDR2 SYDVKM. This CDR3 reads CASSLLQTPTGVLYNEQFF. In DNA, the CDR3 is TGTGCCAGCAGTTTACTCCAAACTCCGACAGGGGTCCTATACAATGAGCAGTTCTTC.

This clonotype was recorded a few times. CDR3 loop: CASSLSRAWGYTF. CDR3 coding DNA: TGTGCCAGCAGTTTAAGCCGGGCTTGGGGCTACACCTTC. The rearrangement joins TRBV28 to TRBJ1-2; D is unclear. Trimming removed 2 bases at V and 8 bases at J, with 12 bases between. Germline CDR1 MDHEN, CDR2 SYDVKM. This CDR3 has 13 residues.

J is TRBJ1-3 and V is TRBV19, with unresolved D. The germline gives CDR1 LNHDA, CDR2 SQIVND (reference sequence). This CDR3 spans 14 amino acids. Deletions cut 9 bases from V and 2 bases from J, with 14 bases between. CDR3 coding DNA: TGTGCCAGCAATAAGGGATCTACTGGAAACACCATATATTTT. It encodes CASNKGSTGNTIYF.

The V gene is TRBV7-7, the J gene TRBJ1-2, with unresolved D. Per the germline V gene, CDR1 is SSHAT and CDR2 is FNYEAQ (reference sequence). This CDR3 comprises 13 residues. As DNA, the CDR3 is TGTGCTGTCAGGCAGTTCCTGGGTGATGGCTACACCTTC. As protein: CAVRQFLGDGYTF. The complete variable domain, with remaining parts taken from reference TRBV7-7 and TRBJ1-2, reads GAGVSQSPRYKVTKRGQDVTLRCDPISSHATLYWYQQALGQGPEFLTYFNYEAQPDKSGLPSDRFSAERPEGSISTLTIQRTEQRDSAMYRCAVRQFLGDGYTFGSGTRLTVV.

V gene TRBV27 combines with J gene TRBJ1-1; 8 nucleotides align to TRBD1. The CDR3 totals 14 residues. Germline CDR1 is MNHEY and CDR2 is SMNVEV (reference sequence). Trimming cost V 5 bases and J 5 bases; bases outside gene matches: 7. The CDR3 here is CASSPQGARTEAFF. The CDR3 bases are TGTGCCAGCAGTCCCCAGGGGGCGCGGACTGAAGCTTTCTTT.

This clonotype showed up just a few times. The rearrangement joins TRBV28 to TRBJ1-5; TRBD1 is a possible D gene (5 bases). Germline V gene data show CDR1 as MDHEN and CDR2 as SYDVKM. The CDR3 covers 13 residues. Trimming took off 6 bases at V and 3 bases at J, with 9 bases between the two ends. DNA for the CDR3: TGTGCCAGCAGATCGGGACTCAATCAGCCCCAGCATTTT. This encodes CASRSGLNQPQHF.

The chain uses TRBV2 and TRBJ2-7; D is unclear. The length of the CDR3 is 13 residues. Per the germline V gene, CDR1 is SNHLY and CDR2 is FYNNEI. The V and J ends lost 3 bases and 1 base respectively, with 7 bases between them. This CDR3 reads CASSDIGSYEQYF. CDR3 nucleotide sequence: TGTGCCAGCAGTGATATAGGTTCCTACGAGCAGTACTTC.

The sample holds a few counts of this clonotype. CDR3 in amino acids: CASSPRDNSYNEQFF. DNA of the CDR3: TGTGCCAGCAGCCCCCGGGACAACTCCTACAATGAGCAGTTCTTC. The chain uses TRBV7-9 and TRBJ2-1; TRBD1 might be the D (6 bases). Trimming left V 5 bases short and J 0 bases short, with 11 bases between. This CDR3 has 15 amino acids. Germline V gives CDR1 SEHNR, CDR2 FQNEAQ (reference sequence).

This clonotype was seen many times. In DNA, the CDR3 is TGTGCCAGCAGTTACCACGAAAATGGACTAGCGGGGGGCTACAATGAGCAGTTCTTC. It encodes CASSYHENGLAGGYNEQFF. This chain links TRBV6-2 or TRBV6-3 with TRBJ2-1, with TRBD2 matching over 14 bases. Germline V lookup: CDR1 MNHEY, CDR2 SVGEGT. V lost 2 bases to trimming and J lost 3 bases; unmatched junction nucleotides: 9. CDR3 length equals 19 residues.

For this clonotype: Being one base from a much bigger clone, this may be a read error. The rearrangement joins TRBV19 to TRBJ2-1; 7 bases match TRBD1. Germline V gives CDR1 LNHDA, CDR2 SQIVND (reference sequence). J gave up 5 bases and V 5 bases, and 9 bases lay outside the gene matches. The CDR3 length is 15 residues. The CDR3, as DNA: TGTGCCAGTAGTCACTGGGACAGACAGGACAATGAGCAGTTCTTC. It encodes CASSHWDRQDNEQFF. Variable domain in full (rest from reference TRBV19 and TRBJ2-1): DGGITQSPKYLFRKEGQNVTLSCEQNLNHDAMYWYRQDPGQGLRLIYYSQIVNDFQKGDIAEGYSVSREKKESFPLTVTSAQKNPTAFYLCASSHWDRQDNEQFFGPGTRLTVL.

The V call is TRBV4-1, the J call TRBJ1-1, with D possibly being TRBD1 (5 bases). The CDR3 loop spans 16 amino acids. The germline V gene has CDR1 MGHRA and CDR2 YSYEKL. V was shortened by 0 bases and J by 5 bases, with 16 bases between the two germline ends. The CDR3 DNA follows: TGCGCCAGCAGCCAAGATCCGGGAGGGACGGGGACTGAAGCTTTCTTT. The encoded protein is CASSQDPGGTGTEAFF.

This clonotype was recorded a few times. The J gene is TRBJ2-3, the V gene TRBV4-3, with D perhaps TRBD2 (6 bases). The V gene lost 0 bases and the J gene lost 6 bases, with 10 bases spanning the gap. The germline CDR1 and CDR2 sequences are LGHNA and YSLEER. CDR3 length: 14 residues. CDR3 protein: CASSQEGGMDTQYF. DNA of the CDR3: TGCGCCAGCAGCCAAGAGGGGGGAATGGATACGCAGTATTTT.

This clonotype turned up a few times. This chain links TRBV7-2 with TRBJ2-1; TRBD2 is a possible D gene (6 bases). Germline CDR1 SGHTA, CDR2 FQGNSA. This CDR3 contains 19 residues. Deletions cut 4 bases from V and 5 bases from J, with 27 bases between. The CDR3 DNA is TGTGCCAGCAGCTCGCAGAAATGGGACTCGCAAGGCCACAACAATGAGCAGTTCTTC. Its protein is CASSSQKWDSQGHNNEQFF. Using reference TRBV7-2 and TRBJ2-1 for the parts outside the CDR3, the full variable domain is GAGVSQSPSNKVTEKGKDVELRCDPISGHTALYWYRQSLGQGLEFLIYFQGNSAPDKSGLPSDRFSAERTGGSVSTLTIQRTQQEDSAVYLCASSSQKWDSQGHNNEQFFGPGTRLTVL.

The chain uses TRBV7-6 and TRBJ2-1; 10 bases fit TRBD1. V was pared by 0 bases and J by 2 bases, with 4 bases of the junction left unmatched. Germline loops: CDR1 SGHVS, CDR2 FNYEAQ. There are 17 residues in the CDR3. CDR3 coding DNA: TGTGCCAGCAGCTTAGCAGGGGGACAGGGGCCCTACAATGAGCAGTTCTTC. Its translation is CASSLAGGQGPYNEQFF.

This clonotype has only a few counts. This chain uses TRBV12-3 or TRBV12-4 with TRBJ1-1; D ambiguous. The V gene lost 10 bases and the J gene lost 0 bases, with 15 bases spanning the gap. This CDR3 is built from 14 residues. The CDR3 protein is CAIRRGTVNTEAFF. DNA of the CDR3: TGTGCCATCCGACGGGGAACTGTGAACACTGAAGCTTTCTTT.

This rearrangement joins TRBV12-3 or TRBV12-4 to TRBJ2-1; TRBD2 matches at 9 bases. The length of the CDR3 is 17 residues. Trimming cost V 1 base and J 1 base; bases outside gene matches: 5. CDR3 DNA: TGTGCCAGCAGTTTAGGGGTTAGCGGGAGTTCCTACAATGAGCAGTTCTTC. Protein: CASSLGVSGSSYNEQFF.

The chain joins TRBV7-8 to TRBJ1-5, with no clear D. Trimming cost V 5 bases and J 5 bases, with 10 bases left between them. The germline CDR1 and CDR2 sequences are SGHVS and FQNEAQ. The CDR3 is 13 amino acids. Here the CDR3 reads CASSPQCYQPQHF. The CDR3 DNA follows: TGTGCCAGCAGCCCACAGTGTTATCAGCCCCAGCATTTT.

This rearrangement joins TRBV20-1 to TRBJ1-2, with D perhaps matching TRBD1 (6 bases). The germline V and J ends were trimmed by 4 bases and 4 bases, with 13 bases remaining between them. The CDR3 runs to 13 residues. The germline CDR1 and CDR2 sequences are DFQATT and SNEGSKA (reference sequence). The CDR3: CSANSGTSYGYTF. The CDR3 DNA follows: TGCAGTGCTAACTCCGGGACAAGCTATGGCTACACCTTC.

The CDR3 loop is CAILRDSSYNEQFF. Here the CDR3 DNA reads TGTGCCATACTCAGGGATTCTTCCTACAATGAGCAGTTCTTC. The chain uses TRBV28 and TRBJ2-1; a weak D match, TRBD1 (5 bases). The CDR3 loop spans 14 amino acids. CDR1 and CDR2 from the germline V gene are MDHEN and SYDVKM. The ends were cut back, 10 bases at V and 1 base at J, with 14 bases in the middle.

The chain combines TRBV2 with TRBJ2-1, with TRBD2 matching 15 bases. Germline-derived CDR1 and CDR2 are SNHLY and FYNNEI. The CDR3 length is 17 residues. Trimming took 7 bases from V and 7 from J; bases not matched to a gene: 11. The CDR3 spells CASTPGLAGGPWNEQFF. The CDR3 DNA reads TGTGCCAGCACCCCAGGACTAGCGGGAGGGCCGTGGAATGAGCAGTTCTTC.

The rearrangement joins TRBV6-2 or TRBV6-3 to TRBJ2-2, with unresolved D. The CDR3 spans 13 residues. Germline-derived CDR1 and CDR2 are MNHEY and SVGEGT. Trimming pared 4 bases from V and 9 bases from J, leaving 12 bases between. Written as DNA, the CDR3 is TGTGCCAGCAGTTGGTCACTGGCCAGGGAGCTGTTTTTT. Translation gives CASSWSLARELFF.